This note documents a single T cell receptor (beta chain) sequence. Its cognate antigen is unknown. Repertoires were generated with immunoSEQ multiplex PCR, while TCRdb's copy carries only in-frame clones and drops some. The data show over 90,000 clones, around 80% seen once. From germline, CDR1 is SGHTA and CDR2 FQGNSA. Between the trimmed V and J ends, which lost 5 bases and 3 bases, there was a span of 11 bases. The CDR3 totals 13 residues. This sample is drawn from a study of T cell clones after liver transplantation. Study-level information: Post-transplant blood was tracked for graft-donor-reactive T cell clones identified in a pre-transplant mixed lymphocyte reaction. Three of the eight recipients were HCV-positive; the rest had non-autoimmune, non-viral transplant indications. Samples came pre-transplant, pre-randomization before withdrawal, and post-randomization after withdrawal ended.

Study results and limitations: Circulating graft-donor-reactive CD4 TCRbeta sequences fell significantly post-transplant in most of the 8 subjects.

This receptor was taken from a human patient who received a liver transplant. Some of the T cells might come from the graft donor. Sequenced here: CD4+ T cells from blood, sampled around 48 months after liver transplant. The genes are TRBV7-2 and TRBJ2-7; the D gene could be TRBD1 or TRBD2 (7 bases each). CDR3 DNA sequence: TGTGCCAGCAGCCAGGGGGAGGGCTACGAGCAGTACTTC. Protein sequence: CASSQGEGYEQYF.